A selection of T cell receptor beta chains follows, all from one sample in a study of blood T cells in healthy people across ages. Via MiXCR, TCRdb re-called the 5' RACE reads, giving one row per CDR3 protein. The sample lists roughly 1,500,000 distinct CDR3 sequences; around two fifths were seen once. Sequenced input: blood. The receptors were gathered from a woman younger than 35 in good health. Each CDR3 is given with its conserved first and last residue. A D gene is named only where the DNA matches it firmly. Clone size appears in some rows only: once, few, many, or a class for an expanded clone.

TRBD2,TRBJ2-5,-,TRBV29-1,TGCAGCGTTGGATATAGGTCTAGCGGGGGGAAAGAGACCCAGTACTTC,CSVGYRSSGGKETQYF
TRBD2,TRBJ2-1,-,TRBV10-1,TGCGCCAGCAGTCACTTATCTAGCGGGAACAATGAGCAGTTCTTC,CASSHLSSGNNEQFF
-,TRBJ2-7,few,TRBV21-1,TGTGCCAGCAGCAAAAAGGAGACTAGTCAGTTCGAGCAGTACTTC,CASSKKETSQFEQYF
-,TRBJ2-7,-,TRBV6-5,TGTGCCAGCAGTTCCGTCGGCGCACCCTCCTACGAGCAGTACTTC,CASSSVGAPSYEQYF
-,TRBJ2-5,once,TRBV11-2,TGTGCCAGCAGCTTAACACAGATTCAAGAGACCCAGTACTTC,CASSLTQIQETQYF
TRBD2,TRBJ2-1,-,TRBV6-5,TGTGCCTGCTCCGATGGGCTAGCGGGTTTTAATGAGCAGTTCTTC,CACSDGLAGFNEQFF
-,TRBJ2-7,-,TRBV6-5,TGTGCCGGCAGTGCCTCAGGGAGAGAGCAGTACTTC,CAGSASGREQYF
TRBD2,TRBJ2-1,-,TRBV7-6,TGTGCCAGCAGCGGTCGACTAGCGGGGTTCGCTTACAATGAGCAGTTCTTC,CASSGRLAGFAYNEQFF
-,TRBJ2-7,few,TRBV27,TGTGCCAGCAGTTTATCTCCGGGACTGGCAACCTACGAGCAGTACTTC,CASSLSPGLATYEQYF
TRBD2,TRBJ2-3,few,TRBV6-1,TGTGCCAGCAGTGAAGGTAGTAAAGGAGCGGGAATAGATACGCAGTATTTT,CASSEGSKGAGIDTQYF
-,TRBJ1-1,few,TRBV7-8,TGTGCCAGCAGCGTACAGCCCAGAGAGGGCACTGAAGCTTTCTTT,CASSVQPREGTEAFF
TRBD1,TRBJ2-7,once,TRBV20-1,TGCAGTGCTAGAGGTCGACAGGGGGTTTACGAGCAGTACTTC,CSARGRQGVYEQYF
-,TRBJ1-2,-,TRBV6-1,TGTGCCAGCAGTGAGCTAACAGGGTTTAGGAGGTCAGCTAACTATGGCTACACCTTC,CASSELTGFRRSANYGYTF
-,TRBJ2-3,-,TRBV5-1,TGCGCCAGCAGCTATGGGTCGGGGGCATCTGATACGCAGTATTTT,CASSYGSGASDTQYF
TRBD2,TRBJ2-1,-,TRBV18,TGTGCCAGCTCACCAAATCCCACTAGCGGGGACTACAATGAGCAGTTCTTC,CASSPNPTSGDYNEQFF
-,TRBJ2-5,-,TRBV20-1,TGCAGTGCGGGTCCTTACAATGAGCAGTACTTC,CSAGPYNEQYF
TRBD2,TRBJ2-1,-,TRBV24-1,TGTGCCACCAGAACCAGGCGGGGAGGGAACAATGAGCAGTTCTTC,CATRTRRGGNNEQFF
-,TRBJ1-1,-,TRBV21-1,TGTGCCAGCAGCCCGCCGGTGGGGGACAGTGATCCGAACACTGAAGCTTTCTTT,CASSPPVGDSDPNTEAFF
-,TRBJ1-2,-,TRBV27,TGTGCCAGCAGTTCTTATAACCGGGCCTACACCTTC,CASSSYNRAYTF
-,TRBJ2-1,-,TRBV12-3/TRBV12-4,TGTGCCAGCAAGCGGAGAAGTTACAATGAGCAGTTCTTC,CASKRRSYNEQFF
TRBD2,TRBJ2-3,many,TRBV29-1,TGCAGCGCCGGGACTAGCGGGAGCACAGATACGCAGTATTTT,CSAGTSGSTDTQYF
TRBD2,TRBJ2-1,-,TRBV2,TGTGCCAGCAGGGGCCTAGCGGGGGTTTTGAGTGAGCAGTTCTTC,CASRGLAGVLSEQFF
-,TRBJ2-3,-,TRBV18,TGTGCCAGCTCACCACCGTTCACGGGACAAACTAGCACAGATACGCAGTATTTT,CASSPPFTGQTSTDTQYF
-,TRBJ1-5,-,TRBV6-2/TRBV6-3,TGTGCCAGCAGTCCAGGACATCAGCCCCAGCATTTT,CASSPGHQPQHF
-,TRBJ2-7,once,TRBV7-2,TGTGCCAGCAGAGGGATGAGTCGGACAGCGTCCTACGAGCAGTACTTC,CASRGMSRTASYEQYF
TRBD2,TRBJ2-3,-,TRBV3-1,TGTGCCAGCAGCCAAGATTCCGGGGGGACTAGCACAGATACGCAGTATTTT,CASSQDSGGTSTDTQYF
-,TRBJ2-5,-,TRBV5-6,TGTGCCAGCAGTCTAAGAGGGGAAGAGCAGTACTTC,CASSLRGEEQYF
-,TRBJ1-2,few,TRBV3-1,TGTGCCAGCAGCCAACAGGATAACTATGGCTACACCTTC,CASSQQDNYGYTF